A single T cell receptor beta chain is shown here with its context. The target of this receptor is not known. Base qualities are missing; no much larger clone stands one base away. This entry comes from a study of memory CD4+ T cells and cytomegalovirus serostatus (dated by TCRdb to about 2019). Background for the entire study: The roughly 33 healthy Belgian adults in the cohort included 9 who were CMV seropositive and approximately 24 who were CMV seronegative. To replicate a published TCR-based CMV serostatus classifier, the study sequenced CD4+ memory TCRbeta repertoires from a Belgian cohort whose cytomegalovirus serostatus was known. Results the study describes overall, beyond this receptor: On the Belgian cohort, the classifier built on the original framework reached a median bootstrapped AUC of about 0.95, with a 95% CI of 0.76-1.00. The results were interpreted as suggesting that the CMV-associated TCR signature is mostly present in the CD4+ memory repertoire. Only CD4+CD45RO+ memory cells were sequenced, in contrast to the original study, in which naive and memory CD4+ and CD8+ populations were covered. Of 164 previously reported CMV-associated TCRbeta sequences, some 67 appeared in the CD4+ memory repertoires, each in one to five individuals. CMV serostatus prediction reached a median bootstrapped AUC of approximately 0.95 with the original framework and approximately 0.92 with a US-trained random forest.

The Quick-DNA Microprep Kit was used to extract genomic DNA from the sorted cells. Amplification of TCRbeta DNA was done with the immunoSEQ hsTCRbeta kit, following the protocol from the manufacturer. An Illumina MiSeq instrument was used to sequence the TCRbeta libraries. The paper's data handling went like this. Following removal of out-of-frame sequences, 2.4 million or so distinct TCRbeta sequences were retained, with an average of approximately 64,000 per individual. Two values were used to score each individual: the count of over 150 previously reported CMV-associated TCRbeta sequences and the total count of productive distinct TCRbeta sequences. A beta-binomial model was reimplemented in Python, and scikit-learn random forests with default parameters were trained on data from the US cohort. Classifier performance on the Belgian cohort was summarized as median AUC with percentile confidence intervals calculated over 10,000 bootstrap iterations. TCRdb took over this immuneACCESS table, retaining in-frame rearrangements with V and J assigned. Such tables are incomplete; in checked studies, under half of the missing clones stem from an unresolved V gene, and the remainder is unexplained. V, J and clone size reflect that table, while D and trimming were determined from the DNA. Counted in this sample were about 96,000 clones; 80% of them appeared once. The ten largest account for roughly 4% of the sample.

Cut back by 2 bases and 10 bases, the V and J ends lie 8 bases apart. The germline V gene (reference sequence) provides CDR1 LNHNV and CDR2 YYDKDF. The CDR3, from cysteine to phenylalanine, totals 12 residues. Only the CDR3 part of the read is kept: 36 bases, read in frame from the first base. Single viable CD3+CD4+CD8-CD45RO+ cells were sorted as memory CD4+ T cells on a FACSAria II. To determine CMV serostatus, a Roche Elecsys assay was used that detects serum IgG against CMV pp150, pp28, p38 and p52. After the samples were thawed, total CD4+ T cells were enriched through positive selection using CD4 magnetic microbeads. The samples came from a different study that was designed specifically to examine the CD4+ T cell memory repertoire. Peripheral blood mononuclear cells were isolated and cryopreserved according to standard operating procedures, and serum was stored at -80 degrees C. CD3-PerCP (BW264/56), CD4-APC (RPA-T4), CD45RO-PE (UCHT1) and CD8-Pacific Orange (3B5) antibodies were used for staining, and non-viable cells were excluded with Sytox blue.

The sequenced sample consisted of memory CD4+ T cells from blood. The sequence came from an adult in good health and CMV-seropositive. The rearrangement combines TRBV15 with TRBJ2-2; a confident D gene designation cannot be given. The CDR3 reads CATSRWAQELFF. The DNA is TGTGCCACCAGCAGATGGGCACAGGAGCTGTTTTTT.